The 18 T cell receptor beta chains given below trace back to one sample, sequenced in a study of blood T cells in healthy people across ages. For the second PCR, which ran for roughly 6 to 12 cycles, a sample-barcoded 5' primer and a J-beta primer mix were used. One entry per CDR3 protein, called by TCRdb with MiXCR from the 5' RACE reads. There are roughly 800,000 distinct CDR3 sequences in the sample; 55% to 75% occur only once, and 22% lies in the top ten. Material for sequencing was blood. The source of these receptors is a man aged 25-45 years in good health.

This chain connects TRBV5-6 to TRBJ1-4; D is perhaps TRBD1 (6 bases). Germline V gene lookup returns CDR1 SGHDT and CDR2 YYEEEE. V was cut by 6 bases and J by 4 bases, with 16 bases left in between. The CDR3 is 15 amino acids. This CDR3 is CASTYAGGYNEKLFF. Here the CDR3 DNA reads TGTGCCAGCACCTACGCCGGGGGCTATAATGAAAAACTGTTTTTT. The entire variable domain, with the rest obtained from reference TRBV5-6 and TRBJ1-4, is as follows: DAGVTQSPTHLIKTRGQQVTLRCSPKSGHDTVSWYQQALGQGPQFIFQYYEEEERQRGNFPDRFSGHQFPNYSSELNVNALLLGDSALYLCASTYAGGYNEKLFFGSGTQLSVL.

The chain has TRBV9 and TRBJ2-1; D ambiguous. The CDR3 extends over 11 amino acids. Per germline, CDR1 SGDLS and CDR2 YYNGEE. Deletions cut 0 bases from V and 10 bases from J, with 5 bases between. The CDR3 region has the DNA TGTGCCAGCAGCGTAGGCGACGAGCAGTTCTTC. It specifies CASSVGDEQFF.

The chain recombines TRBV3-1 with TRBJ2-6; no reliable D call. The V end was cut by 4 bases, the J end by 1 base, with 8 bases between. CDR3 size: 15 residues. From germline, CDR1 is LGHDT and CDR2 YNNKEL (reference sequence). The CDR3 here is CASSPDLSGANVLTF. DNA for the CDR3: TGTGCCAGCAGCCCCGACCTATCTGGGGCCAACGTCCTGACTTTC.

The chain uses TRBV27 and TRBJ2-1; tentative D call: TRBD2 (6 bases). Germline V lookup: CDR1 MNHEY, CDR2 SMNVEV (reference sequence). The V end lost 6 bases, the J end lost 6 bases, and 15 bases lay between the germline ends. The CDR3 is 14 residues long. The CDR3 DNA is TGTGCCAGCAGCCAAGACTTAGCGGTCAATGAGCAGTTCTTC. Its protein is CASSQDLAVNEQFF.

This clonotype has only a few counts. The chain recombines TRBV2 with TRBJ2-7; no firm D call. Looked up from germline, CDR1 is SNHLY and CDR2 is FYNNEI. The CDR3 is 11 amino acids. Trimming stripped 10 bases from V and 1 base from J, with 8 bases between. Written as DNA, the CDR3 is TGTGCCATCCATCAATCCTACGAGCAGTACTTC. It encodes CAIHQSYEQYF.

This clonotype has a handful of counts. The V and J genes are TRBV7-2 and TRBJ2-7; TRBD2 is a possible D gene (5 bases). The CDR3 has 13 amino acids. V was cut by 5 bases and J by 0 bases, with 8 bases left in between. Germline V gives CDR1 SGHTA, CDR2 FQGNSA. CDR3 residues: CASSIDYSYEQYF. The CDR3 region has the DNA TGTGCCAGCAGCATAGACTACTCCTACGAGCAGTACTTC.

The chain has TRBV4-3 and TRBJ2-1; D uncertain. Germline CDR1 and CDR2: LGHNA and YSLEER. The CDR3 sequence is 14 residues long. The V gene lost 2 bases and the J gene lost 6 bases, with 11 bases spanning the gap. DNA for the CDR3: TGCGCCAGCAGCCAAAAAGTGGGGTTCAATGAGCAGTTCTTC. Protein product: CASSQKVGFNEQFF.

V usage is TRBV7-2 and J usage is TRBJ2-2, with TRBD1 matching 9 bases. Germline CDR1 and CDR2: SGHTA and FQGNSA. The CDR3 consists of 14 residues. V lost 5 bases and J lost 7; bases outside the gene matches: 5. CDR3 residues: CASSLTGGDGELFF. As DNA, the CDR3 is TGTGCCAGCAGCCTCACAGGGGGCGACGGGGAGCTGTTTTTT.

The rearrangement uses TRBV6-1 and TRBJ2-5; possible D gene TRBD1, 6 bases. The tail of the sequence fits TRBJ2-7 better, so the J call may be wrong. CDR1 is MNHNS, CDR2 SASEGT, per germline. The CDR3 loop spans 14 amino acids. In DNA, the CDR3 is TGTGCCAGCAGTGGCTCAGGGGACCCCTACGAGCAGTACTTC. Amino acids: CASSGSGDPYEQYF.

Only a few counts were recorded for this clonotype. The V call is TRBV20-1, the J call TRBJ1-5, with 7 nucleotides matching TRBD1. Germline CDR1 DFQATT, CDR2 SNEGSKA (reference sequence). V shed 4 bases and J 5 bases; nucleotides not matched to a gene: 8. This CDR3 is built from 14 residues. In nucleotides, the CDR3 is TGCAGTGCTAACGGGGACAGACATCATCAGCCCCAGCATTTT. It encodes CSANGDRHHQPQHF.

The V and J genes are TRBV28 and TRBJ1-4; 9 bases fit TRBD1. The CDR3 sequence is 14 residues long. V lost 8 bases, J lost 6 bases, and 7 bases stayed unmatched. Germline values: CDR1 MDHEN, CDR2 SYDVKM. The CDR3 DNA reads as TGTGCCAGCGGGCCGAGGACAGGGGATGAAAAACTGTTTTTT. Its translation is CASGPRTGDEKLFF.

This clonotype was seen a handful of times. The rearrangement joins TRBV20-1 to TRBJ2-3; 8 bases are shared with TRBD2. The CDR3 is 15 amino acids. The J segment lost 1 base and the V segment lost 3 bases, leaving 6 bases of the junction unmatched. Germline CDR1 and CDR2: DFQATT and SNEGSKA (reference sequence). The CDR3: CSARPQTSGTDTQYF. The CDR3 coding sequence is TGCAGTGCTAGGCCCCAGACTAGCGGCACAGATACGCAGTATTTT.

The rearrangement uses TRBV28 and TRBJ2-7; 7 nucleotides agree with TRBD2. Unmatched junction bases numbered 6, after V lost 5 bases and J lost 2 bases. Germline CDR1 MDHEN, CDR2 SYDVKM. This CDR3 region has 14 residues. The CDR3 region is CASSGRDGTYEQYF. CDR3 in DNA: TGTGCCAGCAGTGGGAGGGACGGTACCTACGAGCAGTACTTC.

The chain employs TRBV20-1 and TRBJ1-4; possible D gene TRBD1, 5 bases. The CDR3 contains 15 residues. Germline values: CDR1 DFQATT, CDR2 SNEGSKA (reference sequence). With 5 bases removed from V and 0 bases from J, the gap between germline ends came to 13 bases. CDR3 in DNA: TGCAGTGCTGGGCCCGGGGCTGCAACTAATGAAAAACTGTTTTTT. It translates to CSAGPGAATNEKLFF.

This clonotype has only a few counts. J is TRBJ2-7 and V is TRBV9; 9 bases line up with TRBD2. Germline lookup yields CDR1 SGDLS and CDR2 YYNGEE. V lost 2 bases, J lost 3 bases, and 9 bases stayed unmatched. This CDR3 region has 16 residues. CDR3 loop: CASSVQAGGSYYEQYF. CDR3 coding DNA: TGTGCCAGCAGCGTTCAAGCGGGGGGATCATACTACGAGCAGTACTTC.

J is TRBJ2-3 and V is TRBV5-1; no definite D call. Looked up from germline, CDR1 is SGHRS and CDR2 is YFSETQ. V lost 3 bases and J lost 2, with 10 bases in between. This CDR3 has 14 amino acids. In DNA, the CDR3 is TGCGCCAGCAGCTCACGACCCTACACAGATACGCAGTATTTT. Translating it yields CASSSRPYTDTQYF.

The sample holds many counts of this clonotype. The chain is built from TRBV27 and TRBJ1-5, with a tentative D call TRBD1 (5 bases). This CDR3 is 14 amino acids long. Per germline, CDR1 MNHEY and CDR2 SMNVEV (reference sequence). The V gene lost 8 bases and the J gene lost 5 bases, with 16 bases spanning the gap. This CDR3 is CASGQGTNHQPQHF. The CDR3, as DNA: TGTGCCAGCGGGCAGGGAACCAATCATCAGCCCCAGCATTTT.

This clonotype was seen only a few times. CDR3: CASSPAGASGRNEQFF. CDR3 bases: TGTGCCAGCAGTCCGGCAGGGGCTAGCGGGAGGAATGAGCAGTTCTTC. The gene calls are TRBV27 and TRBJ2-1; 11 bases are a match to TRBD2. In germline, CDR1 is MNHEY, CDR2 SMNVEV (reference sequence). The CDR3 has 16 residues. V trimming: 5 bases; J trimming: 7 bases; junction bases outside the gene matches: 10.